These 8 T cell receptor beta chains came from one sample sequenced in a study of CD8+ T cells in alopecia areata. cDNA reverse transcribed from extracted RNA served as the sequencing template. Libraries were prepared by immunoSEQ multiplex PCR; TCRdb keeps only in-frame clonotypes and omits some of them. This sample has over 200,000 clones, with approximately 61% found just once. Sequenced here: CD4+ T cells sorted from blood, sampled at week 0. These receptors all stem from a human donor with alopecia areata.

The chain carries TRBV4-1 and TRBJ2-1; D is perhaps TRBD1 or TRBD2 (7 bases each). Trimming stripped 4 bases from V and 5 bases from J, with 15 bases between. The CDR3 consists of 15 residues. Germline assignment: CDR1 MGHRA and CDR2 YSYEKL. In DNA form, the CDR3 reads TGCGCCAGCAGCCCAGGGGGGGGGCGAAACAATGAGCAGTTCTTC. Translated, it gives CASSPGGGRNNEQFF.

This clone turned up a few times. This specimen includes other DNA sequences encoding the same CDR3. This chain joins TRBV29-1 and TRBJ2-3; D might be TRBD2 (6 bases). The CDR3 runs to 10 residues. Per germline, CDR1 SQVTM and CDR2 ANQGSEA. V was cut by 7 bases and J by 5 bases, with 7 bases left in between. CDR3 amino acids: CSAGGDTQYF. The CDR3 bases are TGCAGCGCCGGGGGAGATACGCAGTATTTT.

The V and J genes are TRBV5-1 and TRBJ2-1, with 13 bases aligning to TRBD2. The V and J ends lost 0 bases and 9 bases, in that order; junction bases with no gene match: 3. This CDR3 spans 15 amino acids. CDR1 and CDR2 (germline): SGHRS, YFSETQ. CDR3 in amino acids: CASSLDGLAGVEQFF. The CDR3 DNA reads TGCGCCAGCAGCTTGGACGGACTAGCGGGAGTTGAGCAGTTCTTC.

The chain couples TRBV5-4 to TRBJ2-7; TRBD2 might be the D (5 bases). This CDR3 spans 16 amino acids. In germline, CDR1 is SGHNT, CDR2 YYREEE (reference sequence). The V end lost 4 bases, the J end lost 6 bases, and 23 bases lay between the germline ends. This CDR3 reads CASSPSGNPAVGEQYF. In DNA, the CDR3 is TGTGCCAGCAGCCCGTCCGGGAACCCCGCCGTTGGCGAGCAGTACTTC.

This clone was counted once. The CDR3 sequence: CAWSVQAGLNTEAFF. The CDR3 DNA is TGTGCCTGGAGTGTACAGGCAGGGCTAAACACTGAAGCTTTCTTT. This chain joins TRBV30 and TRBJ1-1; TRBD1 is a possible D gene (5 bases). Trimming removed 0 bases at V and 2 bases at J, with 13 bases between. Germline values: CDR1 GTSNPN, CDR2 SVGIG (reference sequence). This CDR3 has 15 amino acids.

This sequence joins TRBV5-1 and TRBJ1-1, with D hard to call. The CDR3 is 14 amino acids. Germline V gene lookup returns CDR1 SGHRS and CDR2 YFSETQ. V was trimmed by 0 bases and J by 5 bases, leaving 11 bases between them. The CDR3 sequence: CASSLEGGKTEAFF. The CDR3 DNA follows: TGCGCCAGCAGCTTGGAAGGAGGGAAAACTGAAGCTTTCTTT.

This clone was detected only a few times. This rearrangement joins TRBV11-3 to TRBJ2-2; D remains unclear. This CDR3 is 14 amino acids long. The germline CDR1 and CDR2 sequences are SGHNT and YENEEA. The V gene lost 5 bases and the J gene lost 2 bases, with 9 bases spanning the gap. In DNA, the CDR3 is TGTGCCAGCAGCCCCCTTACTAACACCGGGGAGCTGTTTTTT. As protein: CASSPLTNTGELFF. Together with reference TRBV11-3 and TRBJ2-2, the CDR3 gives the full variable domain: EAGVVQSPRYKIIEKKQPVAFWCNPISGHNTLYWYLQNLGQGPELLIRYENEEAVDDSQLPKDRFSAERLKGVDSTLKIQPAELGDSAVYLCASSPLTNTGELFFGEGSRLTVL.

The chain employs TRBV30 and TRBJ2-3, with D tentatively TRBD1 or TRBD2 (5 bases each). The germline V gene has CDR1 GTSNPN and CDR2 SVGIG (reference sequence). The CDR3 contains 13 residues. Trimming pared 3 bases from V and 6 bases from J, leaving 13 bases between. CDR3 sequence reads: CAWSQGTADTQYF. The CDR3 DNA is TGTGCCTGGAGCCAAGGGACGGCTGATACGCAGTATTTT.